These 25 T cell receptor beta chains originate from one sample sequenced in a study of T cell clonality in common variable immunodeficiency. The study's findings and limits: Common variable immunodeficiency TCR beta sequences reportedly had fewer deletions and N-nucleotide insertions.

These TCRs are of unknown antigen specificity. TCRdb's copy holds only in-frame clones and misses some; the assay was immunoSEQ multiplex PCR. The sample has 25,000 to 35,000 clones, none seen only once. The sequencing sample was made of peripheral blood mononuclear cells. These receptors were obtained from a human donor with common variable immunodeficiency.

As regards this clone: The read is 3 residues too short to cover the CDR3 end, so that end is filled in from the germline J gene. The gene calls are TRBV19 and TRBJ2-5, with TRBD1 matching 7 bases. V was clipped by 2 bases and J by 6 bases; unmatched bases: 6. Germline V gives CDR1 LNHDA, CDR2 SQIVND (reference sequence). The CDR3 extends over 14 amino acids. The sequenced CDR3 bases are TGTGCCAGTAGTATACCAGGGGGAGCGAAGACC. It specifies CASSIPGGAKT. The CDR3 reads in full as CASSIPGGAKTQYF.

A word on this clone: The read gets to within 3 residues of the CDR3 end, and the germline J gene fills in the rest. The chain carries TRBV11-2 and TRBJ1-5; tentatively, D is TRBD1 (6 bases). The germline V and J ends were trimmed by 5 bases and 4 bases, with 12 bases remaining between them. Germline CDR1 and CDR2: SGHAT and FQNNGV. The CDR3 loop spans 14 amino acids. CDR3 sequence reads: CASSEDRLNQPQHF. The DNA read from the CDR3 is TGTGCCAGCAGCGAGGACAGACTAAATCAGCCC.

This clone has ten or more counts. The read falls 3 residues short of the CDR3 end, and the missing part is taken from the germline J gene. This chain connects TRBV10-1 to TRBJ1-5; the D is unclear. The ends were cut back, 6 bases at V and 3 bases at J, with 9 bases in the middle. The CDR3 extends over 13 amino acids. Germline V lookup: CDR1 WNHNN, CDR2 SYGVQD (reference sequence). The CDR3 region is CASSAEPNQPQHF. The part of the CDR3 DNA that was read is TGCGCCAGCAGCGCGGAACCCAATCAGCCC.

This clone was seen repeatedly, ten times or more. The read stops 3 residues short of the end of the CDR3; the missing end is completed from the germline J gene. The chain links TRBV23-1 to TRBJ2-4; 8 positions match TRBD1. TRBV23-1 is sorted into the ORF group, with uncertain function. The junction had 3 bases not matched to a gene; V was cut back by 1 base and J by 1 base. The CDR3 runs 16 residues. The CDR3 is CASSQLTGVAKNIQYF. CDR3 DNA, as far as it was read: TGCGCCAGCAGTCAATTGACAGGGGTGGCCAAAAACATT.

This clone was counted ten times or more. The CDR3 is cut off 3 residues early in the read; its end comes from the germline J gene. The genes are TRBV29-1 and TRBJ2-1; D tentatively fits TRBD1 or TRBD2 (5 bases each). The CDR3 spans 13 residues. Germline V lookup: CDR1 SQVTM, CDR2 ANQGSEA. With 6 bases removed from V and 0 bases from J, the gap between germline ends came to 9 bases. Here the CDR3 reads CSVSGSSYNEQFF. The covered CDR3 bases are TGCAGCGTATCAGGGAGCTCCTACAATGAG.

This clone has ten or more counts. The missing CDR3 end, 3 residues past where the read stops, is filled in from the germline J gene. The V gene is TRBV18, the J gene TRBJ2-5, with TRBD2 matching over 7 bases. The CDR3 extends over 19 amino acids. Germline values: CDR1 KGHSH, CDR2 LQKENI. The V segment lost 0 bases and the J segment 0 bases; nucleotides outside the gene matches: 13. CDR3 amino acids: CASSPPRENSGTNQETQYF. The CDR3 DNA, read in part, is TGTGCCAGCTCACCACCGAGGGAAAACAGCGGGACCAACCAAGAGACC.

This clone was seen many times. The read ends 3 residues shy of where the CDR3 ends; the end is completed using the germline J gene. V and J are TRBV19 and TRBJ2-7, with TRBD2 identical over 9 bases. CDR3 length: 14 residues. Germline V gives CDR1 LNHDA, CDR2 SQIVND (reference sequence). With 6 bases clipped from V and 3 bases from J, the junction kept 6 bases outside the gene matches. CDR3 residues: CASRTSGALYEQYF. CDR3 DNA (partial): TGTGCCAGTAGGACTAGCGGAGCCCTCTACGAG.

This clone was found a few times. The junction differs from germline at one of its ends, possibly a read error. Read sequence stops 3 residues before the CDR3 end, and the germline J gene provides the missing end. The gene calls are TRBV2 and TRBJ2-7; TRBD1 aligns across 10 bases. Germline CDR1 reads SNHLY; CDR2 reads FYNNEI. CDR3 length equals 15 residues. The CDR3 bases that were read are TGTGCCAGCAGGGAAGGACAGGGGGGCTCCTACGAG. Protein product: CASREGQGGSYE. The whole CDR3 protein is CASREGQGGSYEQYF.

Details on this clone: Read sequence stops 3 residues before the CDR3 end, and the germline J gene provides the missing end. The chain joins TRBV20-1 to TRBJ2-7; 12 nucleotides align to TRBD2. CDR3 length equals 15 residues. After removal of 6 bases from V and 4 bases from J, the junction contained 10 bases not matched to a gene. Germline assignment: CDR1 DFQATT and CDR2 SNEGSKA (reference sequence). The DNA read from the CDR3 is TGCAGTGCCCCTCGGGCTAGCGGGAGGGTATACGAG. Translating it yields CSAPRASGRVYE. The CDR3 reads in full as CSAPRASGRVYEQYF.

This clone was observed a few times. The CDR3 end falls 3 residues outside the read, so it is completed with the germline J gene. The chain uses TRBV2 and TRBJ2-3, with D unresolved. There are 16 residues in the CDR3. Trimming cost V 2 bases and J 1 base, with 13 bases left between them. The V gene's germline CDR1 is SNHLY and CDR2 FYNNEI. The CDR3 sequence: CASSETFDTRTDTQYF. CDR3 bases read: TGTGCCAGCAGTGAAACCTTCGACACACGCACAGATACG. Full variable domain (rest looked up from reference TRBV2 and TRBJ2-3): EPEVTQTPSHQVTQMGQEVILRCVPISNHLYFYWYRQILGQKVEFLVSFYNNEISEKSEIFDDQFSVERPDGSNFTLKIRSTKLEDSAMYFCASSETFDTRTDTQYFGPGTRLTVL.

This clone was counted many times. The CDR3 end is not reached by the read, which stops 3 residues before it; the germline J gene fills it in. The genes are TRBV6-4 and TRBJ2-1; 7 bases are shared with TRBD2. The V gene end was trimmed by 6 bases and the J gene end by 9 bases; junction bases not matched to a gene: 11. Germline CDR1 reads MRHNA; CDR2 reads SNTAGT. CDR3 length: 14 residues. CDR3 loop: CASSPSGPTTEQFF. The CDR3 DNA, read in part, is TGTGCCAGCAGCCCTAGCGGACCTACAACTGAG.

This clone was seen more than once but under ten times. The read comes to an end 3 residues before the CDR3 does, leaving the germline J gene to fill in the end. The chain links TRBV19 to TRBJ2-7; D is perhaps TRBD1 (6 bases). Germline values: CDR1 LNHDA, CDR2 SQIVND (reference sequence). V gave up 3 bases and J gave up 4 bases, with 16 bases separating them. There are 15 residues in the CDR3. CDR3 loop: CASSINTGISYEQYF. The CDR3 DNA, read in part, is TGTGCCAGTAGTATTAATACAGGGATCTCGTACGAG. Full variable domain (rest looked up from reference TRBV19 and TRBJ2-7): DGGITQSPKYLFRKEGQNVTLSCEQNLNHDAMYWYRQDPGQGLRLIYYSQIVNDFQKGDIAEGYSVSREKKESFPLTVTSAQKNPTAFYLCASSINTGISYEQYFGPGTRLTVT.

This clone has ten or more counts. The read comes to an end 3 residues before the CDR3 does, leaving the germline J gene to fill in the end. V gene TRBV2 combines with J gene TRBJ2-3; TRBD2 agrees at 13 bases. CDR1 SNHLY and CDR2 FYNNEI come from the germline V gene. The CDR3 runs to 17 residues. CDR3 DNA (partial): TGTGCCAGCGCATTTATCGAAGGGACTAGCGGGACCTACACG. It is translated as CASAFIEGTSGTYT. The CDR3 in its entirety is CASAFIEGTSGTYTQYF.

At least ten counts were recorded for this clone. The read gets to within 3 residues of the CDR3 end, and the germline J gene fills in the rest. The V call is TRBV20-1, the J call TRBJ1-2, with 7 bases fitting TRBD1. CDR1 and CDR2 from the germline V gene are DFQATT and SNEGSKA (reference sequence). This CDR3 spans 13 amino acids. V shed 3 bases, J shed 3 bases, and the junction held 4 bases outside the gene matches. The part of the CDR3 DNA that was read is TGCAGTGCTAGGGACAGGAGACACTATGGC. Translating it yields CSARDRRHYG. The complete CDR3 reads CSARDRRHYGYTF.

This clone has a count of ten or more. The observed sequence ends 3 residues before the CDR3 terminus, with the missing tail filled in from the germline J gene. This chain joins TRBV5-6 and TRBJ2-3; D gene ambiguous. V lost 2 bases and J lost 5, with 3 bases in between. The CDR3 sequence is 11 residues long. CDR1 and CDR2 from the germline V gene are SGHDT and YYEEEE. The CDR3 sequence is CASSLGDTQYF. The DNA read from the CDR3 is TGTGCCAGCAGCTTAGGAGATACG.

This clone was recorded many times. The CDR3 extends 3 residues past the end of the read, so its final part is completed from the germline J gene. The chain joins TRBV5-1 to TRBJ1-1; 8 bases fit TRBD1. J lost 1 base, V lost 3 bases, and 5 bases had no gene match. The germline V gene encodes CDR1 SGHRS and CDR2 YFSETQ. The CDR3 spans 15 residues. This CDR3 reads CASSSGQGWNTEAFF. CDR3 DNA, as far as it was read: TGCGCCAGCAGCTCTGGACAGGGTTGGAACACTGAA.

In this sample, this clone turned up many times. The read ends 3 residues shy of where the CDR3 ends; the end is completed using the germline J gene. V is TRBV7-9 and J is TRBJ2-5; D unresolved. Germline V CDR1 and CDR2: SEHNR, FQNEAQ (reference sequence). This CDR3 comprises 11 residues. Trimming removed 5 bases at V and 4 bases at J, with 5 bases between. CDR3 sequence: CASSPGETQYF. Incomplete CDR3 DNA: TGTGCCAGCAGCCCGGGAGAGACC. The variable domain in full, completed from reference TRBV7-9 and TRBJ2-5, reads DTGVSQNPRHKITKRGQNVTFRCDPISEHNRLYWYRQTLGQGPEFLTYFQNEAQLEKSRLLSDRFSAERPKGSFSTLEIQRTEQGDSAMYLCASSPGETQYFGPGTRLLVL.

This clone was detected only a few times. The CDR3 end is not reached by the read, which stops 3 residues before it; the germline J gene fills it in. The genes are TRBV19 and TRBJ2-7; TRBD2 matches 7 bases. The CDR3 has 14 residues. V lost 6 bases to trimming and J lost 3 bases; unmatched junction nucleotides: 8. Germline CDR1 is LNHDA and CDR2 is SQIVND (reference sequence). CDR3 sequence reads: CASSPLGGSYEQYF. The sequenced CDR3 bases are TGTGCCAGTAGCCCACTGGGGGGGAGCTACGAG. Complete variable domain (other parts from reference TRBV19 and TRBJ2-7): DGGITQSPKYLFRKEGQNVTLSCEQNLNHDAMYWYRQDPGQGLRLIYYSQIVNDFQKGDIAEGYSVSREKKESFPLTVTSAQKNPTAFYLCASSPLGGSYEQYFGPGTRLTVT.

As to this clone: The read terminates 3 residues ahead of where the CDR3 ends, so the germline J gene completes it. The rearrangement joins TRBV19 to TRBJ2-1, with D unresolved. Germline loops: CDR1 LNHDA, CDR2 SQIVND (reference sequence). This CDR3 spans 15 amino acids. Between the trimmed V and J ends, which lost 7 bases and 4 bases, there was a span of 17 bases. The covered CDR3 bases are TGTGCCAGTAAATATGAACAGAACTCATACAATGAG. The encoded protein is CASKYEQNSYNE. The CDR3 in its entirety is CASKYEQNSYNEQFF.

On this clone itself: The CDR3 goes on 3 residues after the read ends, and that part is filled in from the germline J gene. The same CDR3 also results from other DNA sequences found in this sample. This chain joins TRBV11-3 and TRBJ2-2; D gene unclear. The CDR3 totals 12 residues. From germline, CDR1 is SGHNT and CDR2 YENEEA. V was pared by 4 bases and J by 7 bases, with 7 bases between. The CDR3 reads CASSSRVGELFF. The sequenced part of the CDR3 DNA is TGTGCCAGCAGCTCTCGGGTCGGGGAG.

The sample holds many counts of this clone. Read coverage stops 3 residues before the CDR3 terminus; the germline J gene supplies the remainder. The gene calls are TRBV5-1 and TRBJ2-5, with 9 bases identical to TRBD1. Germline CDR1 is SGHRS and CDR2 is YFSETQ. Trimming took 1 base from V and 3 from J; bases not matched to a gene: 7. There are 16 residues in the CDR3. The DNA read from the CDR3 is TGCGCCAGCAGCTTGCACAGGGGGCATGGGAAAGAGACC. This encodes CASSLHRGHGKET. The CDR3 reads in full as CASSLHRGHGKETQYF.

Concerning this clone itself: The CDR3 extends 3 residues past the end of the read, so its final part is completed from the germline J gene. The chain carries TRBV19 and TRBJ2-1; 8 positions agree with TRBD1. The length of the CDR3 is 17 residues. The ends lost 0 bases at V and 3 bases at J; junction bases unmatched: 7. Germline V lookup: CDR1 LNHDA, CDR2 SQIVND (reference sequence). The CDR3 spells CASSIDRATGDYNEQFF. CDR3 bases read: TGTGCCAGTAGTATAGATCGGGCGACAGGGGACTACAATGAG.

The sample holds a few counts of this clone. The CDR3 sequence is CASSYPGGQHNEQFF. CDR3 bases read: TGTGCCAGCAGCTACCCGGGGGGGCAACACAATGAG. V gene TRBV7-9 combines with J gene TRBJ2-1, with 8 bases aligning to TRBD2. The missing CDR3 end, 3 residues past where the read stops, is filled in from the germline J gene. V was clipped by 4 bases and J by 5 bases; unmatched bases: 7. Germline CDR1 is SEHNR and CDR2 is FQNEAQ (reference sequence). The CDR3 is 15 amino acids.

This clone was recorded at least ten times. The read terminates 3 residues before the CDR3 end, so the remaining end is supplied by the germline J gene. The chain joins TRBV28 to TRBJ1-5; the D gene is possibly TRBD1 (5 bases). Per germline, CDR1 MDHEN and CDR2 SYDVKM. CDR3 length: 16 residues. Trimming shortened V by 5 bases and J by 2 bases, and 16 bases separated the two germline ends. The CDR3 protein is CASSRRGGGGNQPQHF. Incomplete CDR3 DNA: TGTGCCAGCAGTAGACGGGGGGGAGGGGGCAATCAGCCC.

This clone was observed at least ten times. The covered CDR3 bases are TGCAGCGTTGAAGATGGGAGGGTAGGGGGCCGGGGGACC. This sequence encodes CSVEDGRVGGRGT. The full CDR3 protein reads CSVEDGRVGGRGTQYF. The chain couples TRBV29-1 to TRBJ2-5; D tentatively fits TRBD1 or TRBD2 (7 bases each). The read finishes 3 residues shy of the CDR3 end, and the germline J gene is used to complete it. This CDR3 has 16 residues. The V end was cut by 0 bases, the J end by 7 bases, with 21 bases between. Germline V CDR1 and CDR2: SQVTM, ANQGSEA.